Shown below are 29 T cell receptor beta chains from a single sample sequenced in a study of CDR3 diversity in severe acne. One entry per CDR3 protein, called by TCRdb with MiXCR from the PCR reads. The sample has approximately 90,000 distinct CDR3 sequences; less than 65% are singletons. The specimen was blood. The receptor set was obtained from a male donor with severe acne vulgaris.

Of note for this clonotype: At one of its ends the junction is not consistent with the germline gene, which may arise from a read error. This CDR3 is CACSAGQVQETQYF. The CDR3, as DNA: TGTGCCTGCAGTGCCGGACAGGTCCAAGAGACCCAGTACTTC. The chain uses TRBV2 and TRBJ2-5; 7 bases match TRBD1. The germline CDR1 and CDR2 sequences are SNHLY and FYNNEI. The CDR3 is made up of 14 amino acids.

This clonotype occurred a few times. The J gene is TRBJ1-5, the V gene TRBV12-3 or TRBV12-4, with 9 bases lining up with TRBD1. V gave up 5 bases and J gave up 4 bases; unmatched junction bases: 9. This CDR3 comprises 16 residues. The CDR3 here is CASSQGTGYPNQPQHF. The CDR3 coding sequence is TGTGCCAGCAGTCAAGGGACAGGGTACCCGAATCAGCCCCAGCATTTT.

This chain connects TRBV4-2 to TRBJ2-7, with 10 bases identical to TRBD1. CDR3 length: 15 amino acids. Germline V gene lookup returns CDR1 LGHNA and CDR2 YNFKEQ. V shed 0 bases, J shed 6 bases, and the junction held 5 bases outside the gene matches. CDR3 sequence (DNA): TGTGCCAGCAGCCAAGAGACAGGGGGCGTGTTCGAGCAGTACTTC. It codes for CASSQETGGVFEQYF.

The gene calls are TRBV7-9 and TRBJ2-6, with 11 bases aligning to TRBD2. This CDR3 region has 17 residues. J gave up 1 base and V 5 bases, and 4 bases lay outside the gene matches. Germline CDR1 reads SEHNR; CDR2 reads FQNEAQ (reference sequence). This CDR3 is CASSALAGVSGANVLTF. The CDR3 bases are TGTGCCAGCAGCGCACTAGCGGGAGTATCTGGGGCCAACGTCCTGACTTTC.

Note on this clonotype: Given the absence of the conserved phenylalanine or tryptophan at the CDR3 end, a read error is likely. The limits of the CDR3 on the DNA are not certain, so only TCRdb's listed CDR3 is given. V is TRBV24-1 and J is TRBJ1-1; the table calls TRBD1, which could not be checked here. The CDR3 length equals 10 residues, ends included. CDR1 and CDR2 from the germline V gene are KGHDR and SFDVKD. The CDR3 here is CATSDGTGGY.

At least ten counts were recorded for this clonotype. The gene calls are TRBV5-5 and TRBJ1-4, with no clear D. From germline, CDR1 is SGHKS and CDR2 YYEKEE (reference sequence). This CDR3 has 15 residues. V was trimmed by 0 bases and J by 4 bases, leaving 10 bases between them. Written as DNA, the CDR3 is TGTGCCAGCAGCTTGGGGCGGGGAGGTAATGAAAAACTGTTTTTT. Amino acids: CASSLGRGGNEKLFF.

This clonotype occurred a few times. The chain combines TRBV7-9 with TRBJ1-2; 10 nucleotides match TRBD1. Trimming cost V 4 bases and J 8 bases; bases outside gene matches: 7. CDR1 is SEHNR and CDR2 is FQNEAQ in the germline V gene (reference sequence). The CDR3 is 14 residues long. DNA for the CDR3: TGTGCCAGCAGCTGGGGACAGGGGCTGAGCGGCTACACCTTC. It specifies CASSWGQGLSGYTF.

This clonotype was recorded many times. The gene calls are TRBV12-3 or TRBV12-4 and TRBJ2-4, with a tentative D call TRBD1 (6 bases). The CDR3 has 13 residues. Deletions cut 5 bases from V and 8 bases from J, with 13 bases between. This CDR3 is CASSEQGLDIQYF. CDR3 in DNA: TGTGCCAGCAGTGAACAGGGTTTGGACATTCAGTACTTC.

In this sample, this clonotype turned up a few times. V usage is TRBV6-5 and J usage is TRBJ2-2; D unresolved. Trimming pared 7 bases from V and 5 bases from J, leaving 11 bases between. CDR1 and CDR2 from the germline V gene are MNHEY and SVGAGI. This CDR3 contains 13 residues. CDR3 nucleotides: TGTGCCAGCACCCCGGGCGGAACCGGGGAGCTGTTTTTT. This encodes CASTPGGTGELFF.

The rearrangement joins TRBV14 to TRBJ2-3, with a weak D call TRBD1 (6 bases). V gave up 0 bases and J gave up 2 bases, with 18 bases separating them. The CDR3 totals 18 residues. Germline loops: CDR1 SGHDN, CDR2 FVKESK. DNA for the CDR3: TGTGCCAGCAGCCAAGATCTCTCAGGGGCGTACTTCACAGATACGCAGTATTTT. The encoded protein is CASSQDLSGAYFTDTQYF.

The V gene is TRBV10-3, the J gene TRBJ2-7; D is perhaps TRBD1 (6 bases). The CDR3 runs to 12 residues. Trimming stripped 10 bases from V and 0 bases from J, with 10 bases between. The germline CDR1 and CDR2 sequences are ENHRY and SYGVKD. CDR3 DNA sequence: TGTGCCACACAGACAGGCTCCTACGAGCAGTACTTC. It encodes CATQTGSYEQYF.

The sample holds many counts of this clonotype. This chain links TRBV7-8 with TRBJ1-2; D is unclear. V was shortened by 0 bases and J by 5 bases, with 16 bases between the two germline ends. The V gene's germline CDR1 is SGHVS and CDR2 FQNEAQ. This CDR3 contains 16 residues. This chain's CDR3 is CASSLAGPPGEYGYTF. The CDR3 DNA follows: TGTGCCAGCAGCTTAGCGGGCCCCCCAGGAGAGTATGGCTACACCTTC.

Many counts were recorded for this clonotype. The chain employs TRBV5-8 and TRBJ2-1; D perhaps matches TRBD2 (6 bases). The V gene lost 0 bases and the J gene lost 8 bases, with 18 bases spanning the gap. The germline V gene encodes CDR1 SGHTS and CDR2 YDEGEE. The CDR3 totals 16 residues. The CDR3 nucleotides read TGTGCCAGCAGCTTGGACGCGCGGAGGGGCGCGGATGAGCAGTTCTTC. It translates to CASSLDARRGADEQFF.

Concerning this clonotype: Because the CDR3 is missing its conserved closing phenylalanine or tryptophan, this is likely a read error. This rearrangement joins TRBV2 to TRBJ1-1; possibly TRBD1 for D (6 bases). Germline CDR1 and CDR2: SNHLY and FYNNEI. The CDR3 runs to 11 residues. V was trimmed by 6 bases and J by 8 bases, leaving 10 bases between them. This CDR3 reads CASSGGREAFL. The CDR3 DNA reads as TGTGCCAGCAGCGGGGGGCGCGAAGCTTTCTTA.

V gene TRBV13 combines with J gene TRBJ1-5; D is perhaps TRBD1 (5 bases). This CDR3 has 13 amino acids. Between the trimmed V and J ends, which lost 2 bases and 5 bases, there was a span of 7 bases. Germline CDR1 is PRHDT and CDR2 is FYEKMQ (reference sequence). CDR3 amino acids: CASSLQGYQPQHF. For the CDR3, the DNA is TGTGCCAGCAGCTTACAGGGCTATCAGCCCCAGCATTTT.

This clonotype has a count of ten or more. The chain employs TRBV7-8 and TRBJ2-5; the D is unclear. This CDR3 has 14 amino acids. The germline V gene encodes CDR1 SGHVS and CDR2 FQNEAQ. The V end was cut by 1 base, the J end by 2 bases, with 8 bases between. Here the CDR3 reads CASSLVSSQETQYF. DNA for the CDR3: TGTGCCAGCAGCTTAGTCTCCAGTCAAGAGACCCAGTACTTC.

V gene TRBV7-9 combines with J gene TRBJ2-7; 11 bases agree with TRBD2. After removal of 3 bases from V and 9 bases from J, the junction contained 16 bases not matched to a gene. Germline V gene lookup returns CDR1 SEHNR and CDR2 FQNEAQ (reference sequence). The CDR3 extends over 17 amino acids. The CDR3 DNA sequence: TGTGCCAGCAGCTTTCCCTTTACTAGCGGGAGAGGTCACGGGCAGTACTTC. It translates to CASSFPFTSGRGHGQYF.

As for this clonotype: The junction differs from germline at one of its ends, possibly a read error. This rearrangement joins TRBV15 to TRBJ2-7, with D perhaps TRBD1 (6 bases). The CDR3 extends over 14 amino acids. CDR1 is LNHNV and CDR2 is YYDKDF in the germline V gene (reference sequence). The DNA for the CDR3 is TGTGCCAGCAGCGGACAGCCTAATACCTACGAGCAGTACTTC. Its protein is CASSGQPNTYEQYF.

By share of the sample, this clonotype is medium-sized. The gene calls are TRBV25-1 and TRBJ1-1, with D maybe TRBD1 (6 bases). Germline loops: CDR1 MGHDK, CDR2 SYGVNS. V was cut by 9 bases and J by 3 bases, with 14 bases left in between. The CDR3 has 13 residues. CDR3 in DNA: TGTGCCAGGTGGGACAAAAGATACACTGAAGCTTTCTTT. Its protein product is CARWDKRYTEAFF.

This clonotype was observed at least ten times. V gene TRBV19 combines with J gene TRBJ2-7, with no clear D. Germline V gene data show CDR1 as LNHDA and CDR2 as SQIVND (reference sequence). Trimming stripped 4 bases from V and 6 bases from J, with 16 bases between. CDR3 length: 14 residues. Here the CDR3 reads CASSTPESPGEQYF. In DNA, the CDR3 is TGTGCCAGTAGTACCCCGGAGAGTCCCGGCGAGCAGTACTTC.

The chain carries TRBV7-2 and TRBJ1-1; no firm D call. There are 8 residues in the CDR3. CDR1 SGHTA and CDR2 FQGNSA come from the germline V gene. Trimming cost V 0 bases and J 14 bases, with 1 base left between them. The CDR3 nucleotides are TGTGCCAGCAGCTTAGCCTTCTTT. This translates into CASSLAFF.

In the case of this clonotype: A much bigger clone sits one base away, suggesting this may be a read error. The genes are TRBV2 and TRBJ1-6; 10 bases line up with TRBD1. This CDR3 region has 17 residues. CDR1 and CDR2 from the germline V gene are SNHLY and FYNNEI. Unmatched junction bases numbered 3, after V lost 3 bases and J lost 1 base. Written as DNA, the CDR3 is TGTGCCAGCAGTGAGACAGGGGGCTGGTCCTATAATTCACCCCTCCACTTT. Translation: CASSETGGWSYNSPLHF.

The rearrangement uses TRBV7-6 and TRBJ2-5; 8 nucleotides agree with TRBD1. CDR1 and CDR2 (germline): SGHVS, FNYEAQ. This CDR3 has 15 residues. V shed 6 bases and J 5 bases; nucleotides not matched to a gene: 11. The CDR3 protein is CASREGQAPRETQYF. CDR3 nucleotide sequence: TGTGCCAGCAGGGAGGGACAGGCACCAAGGGAGACCCAGTACTTC.

Concerning this clonotype: A single base separates this from a much larger clone, so it may be a read error. The chain is built from TRBV7-2 and TRBJ1-4; the D gene is possibly TRBD1 (6 bases). CDR1 and CDR2 from the germline V gene are SGHTA and FQGNSA. This CDR3 has 15 residues. The CDR3 nucleotides read TGTGCCAGCAGCTTAGTATCAGGGGTTAGGGAAAAACTGTCTTTT. It is translated as CASSLVSGVREKLSF.

This clonotype is medium-sized in the sample. The V call is TRBV2, the J call TRBJ2-3, with D perhaps matching TRBD2 (6 bases). Trimming stripped 2 bases from V and 6 bases from J, with 12 bases between. The CDR3 sequence is 14 residues long. Germline V gives CDR1 SNHLY, CDR2 FYNNEI. Written as DNA, the CDR3 is TGTGCCAGCAGTGAATCTGGCGGGACCGATACGCAGTATTTT. Protein: CASSESGGTDTQYF.

This clonotype was observed at least ten times. The chain uses TRBV6-5 and TRBJ2-7; TRBD2 matches at 10 bases. CDR1 is MNHEY and CDR2 is SVGAGI in the germline V gene. The V segment lost 2 bases and the J segment 3 bases; nucleotides outside the gene matches: 4. The CDR3 is 15 amino acids. The CDR3 protein is CASSYQSSGGYEQYF. The CDR3, as DNA: TGTGCCAGCAGTTACCAATCTAGCGGGGGCTACGAGCAGTACTTC.

The rearrangement uses TRBV11-3 and TRBJ2-7; TRBD2 is a possible D gene (6 bases). The J call may be wrong; the DNA end is better matched by TRBJ2-5. From germline, CDR1 is SGHNT and CDR2 YENEEA. The CDR3 has 14 amino acids. The CDR3 region is CASSLRGLGETQYF. In DNA form, the CDR3 reads TGTGCCAGCAGCTTGCGGGGCTTGGGGGAGACCCAGTACTTC.

About this clonotype itself: With a much larger clone just one base away, this may be a read error. The CDR3 spells CASSYEAFEITYEQCF. CDR3 nucleotides: TGTGCCAGCAGTTACGAGGCTTTTGAAATTACCTACGAGCAGTGCTTC. This chain joins TRBV6-6 and TRBJ2-7; unclear D gene. The CDR3 totals 16 residues. The germline V gene encodes CDR1 MNHNY and CDR2 SVGAGI (reference sequence).

This clonotype was observed a few times. The CDR3 loop reads CASGQGRTDTQYF. The CDR3 DNA follows: TGTGCCAGTGGACAGGGTAGGACAGATACGCAGTATTTT. The chain couples TRBV2 to TRBJ2-3; TRBD1 matches at 8 bases. CDR3 size: 13 residues. Germline V gene lookup returns CDR1 SNHLY and CDR2 FYNNEI. J lost 3 bases, V lost 9 bases, and 5 bases had no gene match.